Each of the 17 T cell receptor beta chains below was sequenced from the same sample in a study of Graves' ophthalmopathy and Graves' hyperthyroidism. The study amplified TCR beta CDR3 regions using RNA transcripts. Second-round multiplex PCR came after first-round RT-PCR with HTBI primers. TCRdb reprocessed the multiplex PCR reads via MiXCR and lists one record per CDR3 protein. The sample yields over 500,000 distinct CDR3 sequences, about a fifth seen once. Material for sequencing was peripheral blood. The receptors were gathered from a woman between 18 and 30 years old with stable Graves' hyperthyroidism. Some clones in this sample may be carry-over from other donors' samples.

A few counts support this clonotype. The chain couples TRBV30 to TRBJ2-5; 7 nucleotides agree with TRBD2. The germline CDR1 and CDR2 sequences are GTSNPN and SVGIG (reference sequence). The CDR3 has 15 residues. Losses at the gene ends were 4 bases for V and 4 bases for J; bases not matched to a gene: 12. The CDR3 DNA follows: TGTGCCTGGAAGGACTGGCGGGGGAGGTCAGAGACCCAGTACTTC. Protein: CAWKDWRGRSETQYF.

This clonotype came up a few times. J is TRBJ1-5 and V is TRBV27; D is ambiguous. Trimming cost V 2 bases and J 0 bases, with 8 bases left between them. Germline values: CDR1 MNHEY, CDR2 SMNVEV (reference sequence). There are 15 residues in the CDR3. The CDR3 is CASSLVGSSNQPQHF. CDR3 sequence (DNA): TGTGCCAGCAGTTTAGTCGGGAGTAGCAATCAGCCCCAGCATTTT.

The genes are TRBV28 and TRBJ1-2; D might be TRBD1 (5 bases). CDR1 is MDHEN, CDR2 SYDVKM, per germline. The CDR3 sequence is 14 residues long. Trimming left V 5 bases short and J 8 bases short, with 18 bases between. The CDR3 protein is CASSEGGVGVGYTF. DNA for the CDR3: TGTGCCAGCAGTGAGGGAGGGGTTGGGGTCGGCTACACCTTC.

This clonotype was seen more than once but under ten times. The chain recombines TRBV20-1 with TRBJ1-1; tentative D call: TRBD1 (5 bases). V gave up 6 bases and J gave up 0 bases, with 11 bases separating them. Germline V gene data show CDR1 as DFQATT and CDR2 as SNEGSKA (reference sequence). The length of the CDR3 is 13 residues. CDR3 amino acids: CSAPDKLNTEAFF. CDR3 nucleotide sequence: TGCAGTGCCCCGGACAAGCTGAACACTGAAGCTTTCTTT.

Only a few counts were recorded for this clonotype. The V call is TRBV30, the J call TRBJ1-1, with D perhaps matching TRBD1 (5 bases). Trimming stripped 6 bases from V and 5 bases from J, with 19 bases between. This CDR3 region has 14 residues. Germline-derived CDR1 and CDR2 are GTSNPN and SVGIG (reference sequence). The CDR3 protein is CACDRSGPGTEAFF. The CDR3 DNA is TGTGCCTGCGACAGATCGGGACCGGGGACTGAAGCTTTCTTT.

The J gene is TRBJ2-7, the V gene TRBV7-2; D not certain. Trimming shortened V by 4 bases and J by 7 bases, and 14 bases separated the two germline ends. Germline V gene lookup returns CDR1 SGHTA and CDR2 FQGNSA. This CDR3 comprises 13 residues. CDR3 bases: TGTGCCAGCAGCTCCCCGAGCTGGCAGGAGCAGTACTTC. This gives the protein CASSSPSWQEQYF.

This clonotype was found many times. This sequence joins TRBV20-1 and TRBJ2-2; possibly TRBD2 for D (7 bases). The CDR3 runs to 16 residues. CDR1 is DFQATT, CDR2 SNEGSKA, per germline (reference sequence). V was shortened by 0 bases and J by 4 bases, with 15 bases between the two germline ends. CDR3 sequence: CSARDRGAWGTGELFF. DNA of the CDR3: TGCAGTGCTAGAGATCGGGGGGCCTGGGGCACCGGGGAGCTGTTTTTT.

This clonotype was picked up many times. The chain combines TRBV20-1 with TRBJ2-7, with D unresolved. Trimming took 0 bases from V and 4 from J, leaving 10 bases between them. This CDR3 comprises 13 residues. Germline-derived CDR1 and CDR2 are DFQATT and SNEGSKA (reference sequence). CDR3 nucleotide sequence: TGCAGTGCTAGAGAACCCGCCAATTACGAGCAGTACTTC. As protein: CSAREPANYEQYF.

Note on this clonotype: The conserved final phenylalanine or tryptophan is absent from the CDR3, which likely points to a read error. The chain recombines TRBV6-2 or TRBV6-3 with TRBJ1-1, with TRBD1 matching 8 bases. Germline V gives CDR1 MNHEY, CDR2 SVGEGT. V was pared by 9 bases and J by 5 bases, with 5 bases of the junction left unmatched. The CDR3 has 12 residues. The CDR3 sequence is CASRGQGTEAFY. In nucleotides, the CDR3 is TGTGCCAGTAGAGGACAGGGAACTGAAGCTTTCTAT.

The rearrangement joins TRBV6-2 or TRBV6-3 to TRBJ2-6; D gene ambiguous. This CDR3 region has 19 residues. Germline assignment: CDR1 MNHEY and CDR2 SVGEGT. Deletions cut 5 bases from V and 0 bases from J, with 20 bases between. CDR3 sequence (DNA): TGTGCCAGCAGTCCCCGGTTCGGACCGCAAATCTCTGGGGCCAACGTCCTGACTTTC. Protein: CASSPRFGPQISGANVLTF.

This clonotype appeared many times. V is TRBV6-5 and J is TRBJ1-1; a possible D gene is TRBD1 (5 bases). The CDR3 is 15 residues long. With 2 bases removed from V and 0 bases from J, the gap between germline ends came to 10 bases. The germline gives CDR1 MNHEY, CDR2 SVGAGI. CDR3 nucleotide sequence: TGTGCCAGCAGTTACCAGAGACAGATGAACACTGAAGCTTTCTTT. It translates to CASSYQRQMNTEAFF.

This clonotype was seen many times. The V gene is TRBV12-3 or TRBV12-4, the J gene TRBJ1-2, with D unresolved. V shed 2 bases and J shed 0 bases, with 4 bases lying between them. The CDR3 is made up of 13 amino acids. The CDR3 protein is CASSLPANYGYTF. The CDR3 DNA reads as TGTGCCAGCAGTTTACCAGCTAACTATGGCTACACCTTC.

The chain has TRBV24-1 and TRBJ2-2; 7 nucleotides align to TRBD2. J was trimmed by 6 bases and V by 3 bases; bases with no gene match: 9. The CDR3 is 16 amino acids. Germline CDR1 reads KGHDR; CDR2 reads SFDVKD. The CDR3 nucleotides read TGTGCCACCAGTGATATCCAGCTGGGGAGGGCCGGGGAGCTGTTTTTT. It yields the protein CATSDIQLGRAGELFF.

This clonotype was counted ten times or more. The rearrangement links TRBV24-1 to TRBJ2-7; D may be TRBD1 (6 bases). Trimming left V 2 bases short and J 0 bases short, with 10 bases between. From germline, CDR1 is KGHDR and CDR2 SFDVKD. The CDR3 totals 15 residues. CDR3 sequence (DNA): TGTGCCACCAGTGATTCCAGGACAGTCTCCTACGAGCAGTACTTC. Residues: CATSDSRTVSYEQYF.

The rearrangement uses TRBV12-3 or TRBV12-4 and TRBJ2-5; 7 bases match TRBD1. With V trimmed by 1 base and J by 5 bases, 10 bases remained unmatched. The CDR3 runs to 16 residues. Written as DNA, the CDR3 is TGTGCCAGCAGTTTAGTTCCAGGGGGAATGTCGGAGACCCAGTACTTC. This translates into CASSLVPGGMSETQYF.

This clonotype has ten or more counts. The chain is built from TRBV12-3 or TRBV12-4 and TRBJ2-5; TRBD2 aligns across 7 bases. The CDR3 runs 16 residues. J lost 4 bases, V lost 0 bases, and 8 bases had no gene match. For the CDR3, the DNA is TGTGCCAGCAGTTTAGCGCGTGGAGGGGAGGGAGAGACCCAGTACTTC. Translating it yields CASSLARGGEGETQYF.

This clonotype appeared once. Likely a read error: the CDR3 ends without its conserved phenylalanine or tryptophan. The chain recombines TRBV2 with TRBJ1-1; D gene uncertain. Germline-derived CDR1 and CDR2 are SNHLY and FYNNEI. Trimming pared 4 bases from V and 3 bases from J, leaving 9 bases between. This CDR3 comprises 13 residues. CDR3 DNA: TGTGCCAGCAGTGGGCAGAGGGACACTGAAGCTTTCTAT. Translating it yields CASSGQRDTEAFY.